The rows below give T cell receptor beta chains drawn from one sample of a study of T cell responses to AZD1222 COVID-19 vaccine. TCRdb's copy holds only in-frame clones and misses some; the assay was immunoSEQ multiplex PCR. The profile covers around 140,000 clones, with around 90% appearing a single time and 1.1% taken by the ten largest. Specimen: peripheral blood, collected 28 days after the second AZD1222 dose. These TCRs come from an adult who received the AZD1222 COVID-19 vaccine. The CDR3 runs from the conserved cysteine through the conserved F or W. The D gene is left open where the match is weak.

>TRBD1|14|TRBJ1-1|TRBV6-5
CASSKQQGATEAFF
>NA|14|TRBJ1-6|TRBV6-5
CASNHGGETVPLHF
>NA|13|TRBJ1-2|TRBV27
CASSFYRNYGYTF
>NA|13|TRBJ1-2|TRBV6-5
CASRLTGHYGYTF
>TRBD1|14|TRBJ1-1|TRBV5-1
CASSYDRAGTEAFF
>NA|14|TRBJ1-4|TRBV5-4
CASSEGATNEKLFF
>TRBD2|16|TRBJ2-5|TRBV20-1
CSASYWVAGLQETQYF
>NA|14|TRBJ1-1|TRBV6-5
CASSYGRARSEAFF
>NA|13|TRBJ1-5|TRBV19
CASSIEGHQPQHF
>NA|15|TRBJ1-2|TRBV5-3
CARRQQGRTIYGYTF
>NA|15|TRBJ1-5|TRBV4-1
CASSQDLRDGQPQHF
>NA|13|TRBJ2-7|TRBV5-1
CASSPYYNYEQYF
>NA|16|TRBJ2-1|TRBV29-1
CSVRTTAVRSYNEQFF
>NA|14|TRBJ2-1|TRBV11-3
CASSPGGQLNEQFF
>NA|14|TRBJ1-5|TRBV28
CASSLGIDNQPQHF
>NA|16|TRBJ2-2|TRBV5-1
CASSAVGQRNTGELFF
>NA|13|TRBJ1-2|TRBV7-9
CASSLGANYGYTF
>NA|14|TRBJ1-5|TRBV7-9
CASSPTGPSQPQHF
>TRBD1|13|TRBJ1-2|TRBV5-1
CASSLTGEGGYTF
>NA|13|TRBJ2-7|TRBV4-1
CASSRGRAYEQYF
>NA|14|TRBJ1-2|TRBV7-3
CASSLGVTGDGYTF
>NA|16|TRBJ1-4|TRBV2
CASSIGGGGLNEKLFF
>NA|14|TRBJ2-7|TRBV18
CASSPGILRGEQYF
>TRBD1|12|TRBJ1-2|TRBV2
CAILTGLYGYTF
>NA|12|TRBJ1-6|TRBV19
CASSGGGSPLHF
>NA|13|TRBJ2-3|TRBV11-2
CASSLTWLDTQYF
>NA|16|TRBJ2-1|TRBV1
CTSPGSMGVSYNEQFF
>TRBD1|15|TRBJ2-2|TRBV7-8
CASSFRTGLVGELFF
>NA|13|TRBJ1-6|TRBV30
CAWRAGNNSPLHF
>TRBD1|14|TRBJ1-2|TRBV19
CASSPDRGDYGYTF
>NA|11|TRBJ2-3|TRBV6-5
CASRDTDTQYF
>NA|12|TRBJ2-3|TRBV29-1
CSLVEGSDTQYF
>NA|13|TRBJ2-7|TRBV28
CASSLLATYEQYF
>NA|14|TRBJ1-1|TRBV7-8
CASSPGAANTEAFF
>TRBD2|16|TRBJ2-7|TRBV11-2
CASSFGLAGEVYEQYF
>TRBD1|14|TRBJ1-6|TRBV9
CASSAQGADSPLHF
>NA|15|TRBJ2-4|TRBV28
CASSSGPWARAIQYF
>NA|15|TRBJ2-7|TRBV6-2/TRBV6-3
CASSYSTRRSYEQYF
>NA|14|TRBJ2-7|TRBV9
CASSGTGIRDEQYF
>NA|14|TRBJ1-3|TRBV6-5
CASSPPGAGNTIYF
>TRBD1|13|TRBJ1-5|TRBV6-5
CASRRTGIQPQHF
>NA|15|TRBJ2-5|TRBV5-4
CASSLEGGLQETQYF
>NA|16|TRBJ2-2|TRBV7-2
CASSSSPGGRTGELFF
>NA|16|TRBJ2-1|TRBV7-3
CASSLKFWGEYNEQFF
>NA|11|TRBJ2-7|TRBV6-5
CASIRVGEQYF
>NA|12|TRBJ1-2|TRBV18
CASSPQDYGYTF
>NA|12|TRBJ2-2|TRBV28
CASTTGGGELFF
>NA|13|TRBJ2-3|TRBV4-2
CASSQDRGDTQYF
>TRBD1|14|TRBJ1-1|TRBV4-2
CASSRDRMNTEAFF
>NA|13|TRBJ2-1|TRBV2
CASSAGYSNEQFF
>NA|16|TRBJ1-4|TRBV9
CASSVSPTDQGEKLFF
>TRBD1|16|TRBJ1-6|TRBV2
CASSEGGGSYNSPLHF
>NA|15|TRBJ1-1|TRBV18
CASSGVAGADTEAFF
>TRBD2|14|TRBJ2-1|TRBV7-3
CASSEIGGYNEQFF
>TRBD1|14|TRBJ1-2|TRBV13
CASSPLRGQVGYTF